This T cell receptor (beta chain) emerged from a study of blood T cell repertoires in COVID-19. Looking at the study overall: PBMCs, B-cell-depleted T cells, or T cells provided the cDNA or gDNA that made up the material.

Original data processing: Estimation of nucleated cell counts relied on the amplification of reference gene primers. Using immunoSEQ multiplex PCR, the repertoire was profiled, and TCRdb retains in-frame clones only, with some absent. Clonal size and the V and J genes are those of that table, whereas D and trimming came from the DNA. The sample yields about 210,000 clones, about four fifths seen once. The germline V gene has CDR1 SGHDN and CDR2 FVKESK. This CDR3 has 16 amino acids. V was clipped by 4 bases and J by 1 base; unmatched bases: 6. Input material: peripheral blood. The TCR comes from a woman older than 75 with COVID-19, enrolled during active disease. This chain connects TRBV14 to TRBJ2-4; 8 bases agree with TRBD2. CDR3 amino acids: CASSPPTGGAKNIQYF. DNA for the CDR3: TGTGCCAGCAGCCCCCCAACGGGGGGGGCCAAAAACATTCAGTACTTC.